This T cell receptor beta chain was identified during a study of identical twins (dated by TCRdb to the mid-2010s). Regarding the study in general: To test whether fetal clonotypes persist, the study used deep sequencing on TCR alpha and beta repertoires from monozygotic twins, unrelated adults of various ages, and cord blood. Replicate twin experiments were performed at different times using different library preparation protocols to rule out contamination. What the authors observed across the whole study: Out-of-frame TCR alpha sharing in monozygotic twins was systematically underestimated by recombination models, whereas sharing between unrelated individuals was in agreement with the recombination models. Invariant T cells such as MAIT and iNKT could partly confound zero-insertion analyses, although diverse VJ usage argued against such confounding for most clonotypes. Because the same donors could not be followed over many years, conclusions were based on cross-sectional statistical analysis. Abundant cord blood beta clonotypes had fewer insertions, young adult naive repertoires showed a similar but weaker trend, and memory repertoires showed no such trend. A weaker excess of twin sharing was found in beta out-of-frame sequences because the signal-to-noise ratio was lowered by fewer shared sequences. Compared with coincidental sharing between unrelated individuals, out-of-frame TCR alpha sequences shared between twins had an excess of sequences with low generation probability.

This clonotype was seen only a few times. Its target antigen remains unknown. One base away there is no much larger clone; base qualities are not given. Libraries were made using 5' RACE. The listed sequencing device is Illumina HiSeq 2000. A universal primer binding site was introduced by template switching, and a unique molecular identifier was present in the final cDNA, enabling accurate counting of TCR cDNA molecules. Specific primers in the conserved constant-segment region were used to synthesize first-strand cDNA for the TCR alpha and beta chains. To control for contamination, every cDNA library was double barcoded, receiving both a SMART-Mk sample barcode and Illumina barcodes. TruSeq adapter sequences and Illumina sample barcodes were added in two successive PCR steps. The Illumina HiSeq platform was used with custom primers to sequence TCR alpha and beta cDNA libraries. The authors processed their data as follows. MiGEC was used to process raw reads and extract unique molecular identifiers, and MiXCR was used to find CDR3 positions. For each individual, recombination models were inferred using an EM algorithm with the repgenHMM and IGoR tools. The tcR package in R was used for shared clonotype analysis, with sharing normalized by the product of cloneset sizes. Out-of-frame nonproductive sequences were analyzed to study raw recombination free of thymic and clonal selection effects. TCRdb trimmed the raw reads at Q25, called clones with MiXCR and kept productive beta chains. When rows share a CDR3 protein, they turn into one entry using the most common DNA and genes. TCRdb's processing, not the authors' own work, is the source of the V and J calls. Recorded for this sample are around 490,000 distinct CDR3 sequences; about 20% of them occurred a single time. The ten largest clones represent 0.45% to 0.5% of the sample.

V was cut back by 3 bases and J by 7 bases, leaving a gap of 18 bases between them. Sequences MGHDK (CDR1) and SYGVNS (CDR2) are obtained from the germline V gene. From cysteine to phenylalanine, the CDR3 is 15 amino acids long. Only the CDR3 DNA stays, 45 bases, in frame from base 1. Every donor was a healthy Caucasian. Three pairs of female monozygotic twins, all aged about 18 to 29 years, were included in the twin cohort. CD4+ and CD8+ T cell populations were isolated with positive isolation kits from Invitrogen. The sample was also reused in another study, on yellow fever vaccine responses in identical twins. Per that second paper: According to the authors, in identical twins the way T cells responded to vaccination appeared partly convergent and partly personalized. In the study, vaccine-responding T cell clones were precisely tracked in identical twins.

Sequencing input: CD4+ T cells sorted from blood. The receptor comes from a woman between 18 and 29 years old in good health. The chain was built from TRBV25-1 and TRBJ1-2, and perhaps TRBD1 as D gene, on 5 matching bases. The base sequence is TGTGCCAGCAGTGATGGTTTTGGGGCGCGGGGTGGCTACACCTTC. Protein translation: CASSDGFGARGGYTF.